The rows below give T cell receptor beta chains drawn from one sample of a study of shared clonotypes between healthy human individuals. This table comes from immunoSEQ multiplex PCR, and its TCRdb copy is limited to in-frame clones, with some not included. The data show over 1.5 million clones, 95% to 99% seen once. Sequences were obtained from naive CD4+ T cells sorted from blood. These receptors were obtained from a man aged 25-40 years in good health. Both conserved end residues are part of each CDR3. D genes are given only for firm matches. Clone sizes are given selectively: once, few, many, or a class where the clone is expanded.

D	J	size	V	CDR3	DNA
NA	TRBJ2-7	NA	TRBV15	CATSSHPGTPYEQYF	TGTGCCACCAGCAGTCATCCGGGGACTCCCTACGAGCAGTACTTC
NA	TRBJ2-7	NA	TRBV28	CASNYRGIEYEQYF	TGTGCCAGCAACTATAGGGGCATAGAGTACGAGCAGTACTTC
NA	TRBJ1-5	NA	TRBV4-1	CASSQEGRGDQPQHF	TGCGCCAGCAGCCAAGAAGGGCGGGGGGATCAGCCCCAGCATTTT
NA	TRBJ2-7	NA	TRBV18	CASSPPAGEQYF	TGTGCCAGCTCCCCACCAGCAGGCGAGCAGTACTTC
NA	TRBJ2-5	NA	TRBV15	CATSRRQETQYF	TGTGCCACCAGCAGGAGACAAGAGACCCAGTACTTC
NA	TRBJ2-3	NA	TRBV5-1	CASSPKDSTDTQYF	TGCGCCAGCAGCCCGAAGGACAGCACAGATACGCAGTATTTT
NA	TRBJ2-1	NA	TRBV11-2	CASSLDPRSYEQFF	TGTGCCAGCAGCTTAGACCCTAGGTCGTATGAGCAGTTCTTC
TRBD1	TRBJ2-1	NA	TRBV29-1	CSVRFGTVFYNEQFF	TGCAGCGTTCGGTTCGGGACAGTTTTCTACAATGAGCAGTTCTTC
TRBD2	TRBJ2-2	NA	TRBV10-2	CASRFLEREAGELFF	TGCGCCAGCAGGTTCCTTGAGCGGGAGGCAGGGGAGCTGTTTTTT
NA	TRBJ2-5	NA	TRBV19	CASSIDWSKSRTQYF	TGTGCCAGTAGTATAGATTGGAGTAAATCTCGGACCCAGTACTTC
NA	TRBJ1-5	NA	TRBV27	CASSLHRSNQPQHF	TGTGCCAGCAGTTTACACAGGAGCAATCAGCCCCAGCATTTT
NA	TRBJ2-7	NA	TRBV6-6	CASSYGAGTQPYEQYF	TGTGCCAGCAGTTATGGGGCGGGGACACAACCCTACGAGCAGTACTTC
TRBD1	TRBJ1-1	NA	TRBV7-9	CASMPLTGGNTEAFF	TGTGCCAGCATGCCCCTTACAGGGGGGAACACTGAAGCTTTCTTT
TRBD2	TRBJ2-5	NA	TRBV5-1	CASSLARTSGRPGETQYF	TGCGCCAGCAGCTTGGCGAGAACTAGCGGGCGTCCCGGGGAGACCCAGTACTTC
NA	TRBJ2-1	NA	TRBV9	CASSAGGEQFF	TGTGCCAGCAGCGCTGGGGGCGAGCAGTTCTTC
NA	TRBJ1-2	NA	TRBV5-1	CASSLDTDGYTF	TGCGCCAGCAGCTTGGATACAGATGGCTACACCTTC
NA	TRBJ2-1	NA	TRBV28	CASLLPAGNEQFF	TGTGCCAGCCTCCTCCCAGCCGGCAATGAGCAGTTCTTC
TRBD1	TRBJ1-2	NA	TRBV4-1	CASSLLPGTGGGYTF	TGCGCCAGCAGCCTATTACCCGGGACAGGAGGGGGCTACACCTTC
NA	TRBJ2-7	NA	TRBV5-1	CASSLWGTTSSAYEQYF	TGCGCCAGCAGCTTGTGGGGCACTACTAGTTCCGCCTACGAGCAGTACTTC
TRBD2	TRBJ2-1	NA	TRBV27	CASSLSGGGIRDEQFF	TGTGCCAGCAGTTTATCCGGGGGGGGTATTCGGGATGAGCAGTTCTTC
NA	TRBJ2-3	NA	TRBV10-3	CAITNPSATDTQYF	TGTGCCATCACTAACCCTTCGGCCACAGATACGCAGTATTTT
NA	TRBJ1-4	NA	TRBV5-1	CASSLSGREEKLFF	TGCGCCAGCAGCTTATCGGGTCGGGAAGAAAAACTGTTTTTT
NA	TRBJ1-5	NA	TRBV2	CASSEREQPQHF	TGTGCCAGCAGTGAAAGGGAACAGCCCCAGCATTTT
NA	TRBJ2-3	once	TRBV7-2	CASSPSEGLFGTQYF	TGTGCCAGCAGCCCAAGTGAGGGGCTCTTCGGTACGCAGTATTTT
NA	TRBJ2-1	NA	TRBV7-8	CASSPTGLADSYNEQFF	TGTGCCAGCAGCCCGACGGGCCTAGCCGACTCCTACAATGAGCAGTTCTTC
TRBD1	TRBJ1-4	NA	TRBV7-2	CASSSGTGGEKLFF	TGTGCCAGCAGCTCCGGGACAGGTGGTGAAAAACTGTTTTTT
TRBD1	TRBJ1-4	NA	TRBV5-5	CASSLPWTGENEKLFF	TGTGCCAGCAGCTTGCCCTGGACAGGAGAGAATGAAAAACTGTTTTTT
TRBD1	TRBJ2-7	NA	TRBV5-1	CASSLERQGAGEQYF	TGCGCCAGCAGCTTGGAACGACAGGGGGCTGGAGAGCAGTACTTC
NA	TRBJ2-2	NA	TRBV9	CASSVLVGTNTGELFF	TGTGCCAGCAGCGTGTTAGTGGGAACGAACACCGGGGAGCTGTTTTTT
TRBD2	TRBJ2-3	NA	TRBV6-5	CASSTRLASTDTQYF	TGTGCCAGCAGCACCAGACTAGCTAGCACAGATACGCAGTATTTT
TRBD1	TRBJ2-5	NA	TRBV19	CASSITRGLETQYF	TGTGCCAGTAGTATCACCAGGGGGCTAGAGACCCAGTACTTC
TRBD1	TRBJ1-4	NA	TRBV30	CAWRTGGQNEKLFF	TGTGCCTGGAGGACAGGGGGCCAGAATGAAAAACTGTTTTTT
TRBD2	TRBJ2-3	NA	TRBV14	CASSQGGVVTQYF	TGTGCCAGCAGCCAGGGAGGGGTTGTTACGCAGTATTTT
TRBD2	TRBJ2-5	NA	TRBV7-8	CASSLVLGGRAGWTQYF	TGTGCCAGCAGCTTAGTGTTAGGAGGGAGGGCCGGGTGGACCCAGTACTTC
NA	TRBJ2-5	NA	TRBV28	CASRSTSGPQGTQYF	TGTGCCAGCAGATCCACGTCCGGGCCCCAAGGGACCCAGTACTTC
NA	TRBJ1-1	NA	TRBV7-8	CASSPLGNAFF	TGTGCCAGCAGCCCCCTGGGGAATGCTTTCTTT
NA	TRBJ2-1	NA	TRBV29-1	CSVGTGPGLSYNEQFF	TGCAGCGTTGGCACAGGACCAGGGCTGTCCTACAATGAGCAGTTCTTC
TRBD2	TRBJ2-1	NA	TRBV18	CASSLKETSVHNEQFF	TGTGCCAGCTCACTGAAGGAGACTAGCGTCCACAATGAGCAGTTCTTC
TRBD2	TRBJ2-3	NA	TRBV7-2	CASTPIRGGSADTQYF	TGTGCCAGCACCCCCATCCGAGGCGGGAGCGCAGATACGCAGTATTTT
NA	TRBJ2-7	NA	TRBV1	CTSSPTGTSGSYEQYF	TGCACCAGCAGTCCTACCGGGACTAGCGGGAGCTACGAGCAGTACTTC
TRBD2	TRBJ2-7	NA	TRBV28	CASSLTSGLSYEQYF	TGTGCCAGCAGTCTCACTAGCGGCCTCTCCTACGAGCAGTACTTC
NA	TRBJ2-7	NA	TRBV5-1	CASSFNRVPYEQYF	TGCGCCAGCAGCTTTAACAGGGTACCCTACGAGCAGTACTTC
NA	TRBJ1-1	NA	TRBV14	CASSQDLGRAEAFF	TGTGCCAGCAGCCAAGATTTGGGAAGAGCTGAAGCTTTCTTT
NA	TRBJ2-2	NA	TRBV11-3	CASSYDTTGELFF	TGTGCCAGCAGCTACGACACCACCGGGGAGCTGTTTTTT